This T cell receptor beta chain was identified during a study of shared clonotypes between healthy human individuals. Study findings and constraints: Generally, naive subsets came out with larger estimated richness than memory subsets. About 5% of naive CD4 clonotypes were shared across a few donors.

Details on this clone: As yet, its antigen is unknown. An end of the junction does not agree with germline; a read error may underlie this.

Everyone who donated was a Caucasian adult who lived in Nashville, Tennessee. Using immunoSEQ multiplex PCR, the repertoire was profiled, and TCRdb retains in-frame clones only, with some absent. Found here are approximately 1.1 million clones, approximately 80% of them singletons; the top ten hold about 0.52%. There are 13 residues in the CDR3. Germline V gene data show CDR1 as SGDLS and CDR2 as YYNGEE. The chain uses TRBV9 and TRBJ2-7; D uncertain. The sequence derives from a man aged 18 to 30 in good health. Some clones in this sample may be carry-over from other donors' samples. Source material: memory CD4+ T cells from PBMCs. The subset here: CD45RA-negative fraction. This chain's CDR3 is CASSVTGSSEQYF. CDR3 nucleotide sequence: TGTGCCAGCAGCGTAACGGGTTCCTCCGAGCAGTACTTC.